This passage covers 21 T cell receptor beta chains from one sample sequenced in a study of cytomegalovirus exposure and HLA in healthy donors. TCRdb's copy holds only in-frame clones and misses some; the assay was immunoSEQ multiplex PCR. The repertoire consists of about 110,000 clones, with almost 96% occurring once and the leading ten covering 0.67%. Sequenced material: PBMCs. The receptors stem from a woman under 30 in good health and CMV-seronegative.

The V and J genes are TRBV18 and TRBJ1-5; D gene ambiguous. V gave up 3 bases and J gave up 7 bases, with 10 bases separating them. This CDR3 comprises 13 residues. The germline gives CDR1 KGHSH, CDR2 LQKENI. Here the CDR3 DNA reads TGTGCCAGCTCACCGACACTAGAACAGCCCCAGCATTTT. Translating gives CASSPTLEQPQHF.

The chain combines TRBV27 with TRBJ1-5, with TRBD1 matching over 8 bases. Germline trimming cut 6 bases from V and 6 bases from J; bases unmatched to any gene: 10. Germline V gives CDR1 MNHEY, CDR2 SMNVEV (reference sequence). This CDR3 region has 15 residues. The chain's CDR3 is CASSLTGGPFQPQHF. The CDR3 nucleotides are TGTGCCAGCAGCCTAACAGGGGGGCCCTTTCAGCCCCAGCATTTT.

This chain uses TRBV5-6 with TRBJ1-3, with a tentative D call TRBD1 (5 bases). CDR3 size: 16 residues. The germline V and J ends were trimmed by 2 bases and 0 bases, with 12 bases remaining between them. The germline CDR1 and CDR2 sequences are SGHDT and YYEEEE. CDR3 amino acids: CASSFAGLNSGNTIYF. CDR3 coding DNA: TGTGCCAGCAGCTTTGCGGGACTGAACTCTGGAAACACCATATATTTT.

This clone was counted once. This sequence joins TRBV28 and TRBJ1-2; TRBD1 is a possible D gene (6 bases). The CDR3 contains 13 residues. Trimming removed 7 bases from V and 8 bases from J, with 17 bases in between. Germline CDR1 is MDHEN and CDR2 is SYDVKM. CDR3 loop: CASTQGGGLGYTF. The CDR3 DNA follows: TGTGCCAGCACCCAAGGCGGGGGCTTGGGCTACACCTTC.

This chain uses TRBV27 with TRBJ1-2; 7 bases map to TRBD1. CDR3 size: 15 residues. In germline, CDR1 is MNHEY, CDR2 SMNVEV (reference sequence). Trimming removed 5 bases from V and 8 bases from J; junction bases left unmatched: 14. The DNA for the CDR3 is TGTGCCAGCAGTCCAAAAATGGAGGGGGCGAAGGGCTACACCTTC. This translates into CASSPKMEGAKGYTF.

The genes are TRBV7-2 and TRBJ2-1, with TRBD1 matching over 10 bases. With 3 bases clipped from V and 9 bases from J, the junction kept 5 bases outside the gene matches. Germline values: CDR1 SGHTA, CDR2 FQGNSA. The CDR3 totals 14 residues. CDR3 loop: CASSFTGQGSEQFF. As DNA, the CDR3 is TGTGCCAGCAGCTTCACGGGACAGGGGTCTGAGCAGTTCTTC.

The chain is built from TRBV6-1 and TRBJ2-5, with a tentative D call TRBD2 (6 bases). The CDR3 extends over 13 amino acids. CDR1 is MNHNS and CDR2 is SASEGT in the germline V gene. V lost 7 bases, J lost 2 bases, and 11 bases lay in between. The chain's CDR3 is CASKGAGQETQYF. CDR3 nucleotides: TGTGCCAGCAAAGGGGCGGGACAAGAGACCCAGTACTTC.

The chain recombines TRBV4-2 with TRBJ2-1; D possibly corresponds to TRBD1 (5 bases). The V gene lost 0 bases and the J gene lost 4 bases, with 16 bases spanning the gap. CDR1 and CDR2 (germline): LGHNA, YNFKEQ. This CDR3 is built from 17 residues. The CDR3 protein is CASSQDSGSLSYNEQFF. The CDR3 DNA is TGTGCCAGCAGCCAAGATTCAGGGTCTCTGAGTTACAATGAGCAGTTCTTC.

The gene calls are TRBV18 and TRBJ1-6; 8 bases agree with TRBD1. Germline V gives CDR1 KGHSH, CDR2 LQKENI. The CDR3 spans 15 residues. The junction had 5 bases not matched to a gene; V was cut back by 3 bases and J by 7 bases. CDR3 protein: CASSPSDRGNSPLHF. As DNA, the CDR3 is TGTGCCAGCTCACCGTCTGACAGGGGCAATTCACCCCTCCACTTT. Filled out from reference TRBV18 and TRBJ1-6, the complete variable domain reads NAGVMQNPRHLVRRRGQEARLRCSPMKGHSHVYWYRQLPEEGLKFMVYLQKENIIDESGMPKERFSAEFPKEGPSILRIQQVVRGDSAAYFCASSPSDRGNSPLHFGNGTRLTVT.

The V call is TRBV5-1, the J call TRBJ2-1; 13 nucleotides match TRBD2. Trimming took 0 bases from V and 8 from J; bases not matched to a gene: 5. The germline V gene has CDR1 SGHRS and CDR2 YFSETQ. There are 16 residues in the CDR3. The CDR3 bases are TGCGCCAGCAGCTTGGGACTAGCGGGGGGCAGGGATGAGCAGTTCTTC. Translated, it gives CASSLGLAGGRDEQFF.

V gene TRBV28 combines with J gene TRBJ2-7; 9 bases agree with TRBD1. Germline values: CDR1 MDHEN, CDR2 SYDVKM. There are 15 residues in the CDR3. The junction had 4 bases not matched to a gene; V was cut back by 2 bases and J by 2 bases. Here the CDR3 DNA reads TGTGCCAGCAGTTTAGGGGGACAGGGCACCTACGAGCAGTACTTC. Translated: CASSLGGQGTYEQYF.

This clone showed up just once. The CDR3 sequence is CASRLGGGTGPYEQYF. The CDR3 DNA follows: TGTGCCAGCAGGCTTGGGGGTGGGACAGGGCCTTACGAGCAGTACTTC. The V and J genes are TRBV28 and TRBJ2-7; TRBD1 matches 9 bases. Germline loops: CDR1 MDHEN, CDR2 SYDVKM. The J segment lost 4 bases and the V segment lost 6 bases, leaving 13 bases of the junction unmatched. CDR3 length: 16 amino acids.

V usage is TRBV7-6 and J usage is TRBJ2-3, with 7 positions matching TRBD1. Germline trimming cut 4 bases from V and 4 bases from J; bases unmatched to any gene: 8. The CDR3 is made up of 15 amino acids. CDR1 SGHVS and CDR2 FNYEAQ come from the germline V gene. The CDR3 region has the DNA TGTGCCAGCAGCTCAGACGTGAGGGGGCCAGATACGCAGTATTTT. This gives the protein CASSSDVRGPDTQYF.

This chain joins TRBV6-5 and TRBJ1-1, with D possibly TRBD1 on 6 matching bases. This CDR3 spans 13 amino acids. The V end lost 4 bases, the J end lost 4 bases, and 10 bases lay between the germline ends. Germline loops: CDR1 MNHEY, CDR2 SVGAGI. The CDR3 nucleotides read TGTGCCAGCAGTTCAACAGGGCCCACTGAAGCTTTCTTT. It specifies CASSSTGPTEAFF.

The chain couples TRBV10-3 to TRBJ1-6; TRBD1 aligns across 9 bases. Germline CDR1 and CDR2: ENHRY and SYGVKD. This CDR3 comprises 15 residues. Trimming removed 6 bases from V and 4 bases from J; junction bases left unmatched: 4. Here the CDR3 reads CAIRRDREYNSPLHF. The DNA of the CDR3 is TGTGCCATCAGACGGGACAGGGAATATAATTCACCCCTCCACTTT.

The chain couples TRBV4-3 to TRBJ2-3; TRBD2 agrees at 15 bases. V was clipped by 2 bases and J by 0 bases; unmatched bases: 12. This CDR3 region has 21 residues. Germline values: CDR1 LGHNA, CDR2 YSLEER. CDR3 region: CASSQFIPGLAGGPSTDTQYF. The CDR3 region has the DNA TGCGCCAGCAGCCAATTTATCCCGGGACTAGCGGGGGGCCCTAGCACAGATACGCAGTATTTT.

The chain links TRBV29-1 to TRBJ1-2, with a tentative D call TRBD1 (6 bases). CDR3 length: 13 amino acids. Germline V CDR1 and CDR2: SQVTM, ANQGSEA. With 5 bases removed from V and 8 bases from J, the gap between germline ends came to 18 bases. The CDR3 DNA reads TGCAGCGTTCCCACCCCAGGGGCCCCGGGCTACACCTTC. It specifies CSVPTPGAPGYTF. The full variable domain, completed using reference TRBV29-1 and TRBJ1-2, is SAVISQKPSRDICQRGTSLTIQCQVDSQVTMMFWYRQQPGQSLTLIATANQGSEATYESGFVIDKFPISRPNLTFSTLTVSNMSPEDSSIYLCSVPTPGAPGYTFGSGTRLTVV.

The rearrangement joins TRBV6-5 to TRBJ1-1; no clear D. Trimming left V 5 bases short and J 2 bases short, with 12 bases between. This CDR3 comprises 14 residues. CDR1 is MNHEY, CDR2 SVGAGI, per germline. The CDR3 region has the DNA TGTGCCAGCAGTACCCCCAGTCCAAACACTGAAGCTTTCTTT. It yields the protein CASSTPSPNTEAFF.

This clone was detected once. The chain employs TRBV6-1 and TRBJ1-5; D perhaps matches TRBD1 (5 bases). The CDR3 length is 15 residues. The V gene lost 6 bases and the J gene lost 3 bases, with 15 bases spanning the gap. Germline loops: CDR1 MNHNS, CDR2 SASEGT. The CDR3 DNA reads as TGTGCCAGCAGGAGACGCGGGGACTTCAATCAGCCCCAGCATTTT. Protein: CASRRRGDFNQPQHF.

In DNA, the CDR3 is TGTGCCAGCAGCGTAGTGCCAGGCCCCACTGAAGCTTTCTTT. Translation gives CASSVVPGPTEAFF. The chain couples TRBV9 to TRBJ1-1; unclear D gene. From germline, CDR1 is SGDLS and CDR2 YYNGEE. The CDR3 runs 14 residues. The germline V and J ends were trimmed by 0 bases and 4 bases, with 10 bases remaining between them.

This rearrangement joins TRBV7-9 to TRBJ2-1; 8 nucleotides match TRBD2. Germline trimming cut 5 bases from V and 10 bases from J; bases unmatched to any gene: 4. The length of the CDR3 is 12 residues. CDR1 and CDR2 from the germline V gene are SEHNR and FQNEAQ (reference sequence). In nucleotides, the CDR3 is TGTGCCAGCAGCCGGTGGACTAGCGAGCAGTTCTTC. Translating gives CASSRWTSEQFF.